The 26 T cell receptor beta chains listed next were all sequenced from one sample in a study of T-cell memory formation after mild COVID-19. TCRdb reanalysed the 5' RACE reads using MiXCR and keeps one entry per CDR3 protein. Counted here are roughly 150,000 distinct CDR3 sequences, around 13% occurring once; the ten biggest clones make up less than 15%. Sequences were obtained from PBMCs or a T cell subset sorted from them (not recorded which). The origin of the receptors is an adult woman who had mild COVID-19 (a few samples of this study predate the infection). Cell type and time point are not known.

The CDR3: CASSLHNNEQFF. The CDR3, as DNA: TGTGCCAGCAGCCTCCATAACAATGAGCAGTTCTTC. The V call is TRBV2, the J call TRBJ2-1; D gene unclear. CDR1 and CDR2 from the germline V gene are SNHLY and FYNNEI. Trimming removed 6 bases from V and 5 bases from J, with 8 bases in between. The CDR3 runs to 12 residues.

A few counts support this clonotype. The J gene is TRBJ1-2, the V gene TRBV6-5; D is ambiguous. The CDR3 runs to 15 residues. V lost 0 bases and J 4 bases, leaving 12 bases between the germline ends. CDR1 and CDR2 from the germline V gene are MNHEY and SVGAGI. This CDR3 is CASSYSNFPFYGYTF. CDR3 DNA: TGTGCCAGCAGTTACTCGAACTTTCCCTTCTATGGCTACACCTTC.

This clonotype has just a few counts. The chain carries TRBV12-3 or TRBV12-4 and TRBJ2-5, with 10 bases lining up with TRBD2. J was trimmed by 2 bases and V by 7 bases; bases with no gene match: 4. This CDR3 contains 14 residues. CDR3 coding DNA: TGTGCCAGCACCCTGGGACTAGCGCAAGAGACCCAGTACTTC. It yields the protein CASTLGLAQETQYF.

The J gene is TRBJ1-1, the V gene TRBV5-1; D remains unclear. This CDR3 spans 20 amino acids. V dropped 1 base and J dropped 0 bases, with 25 bases sitting between them. Per germline, CDR1 SGHRS and CDR2 YFSETQ. Written as DNA, the CDR3 is TGCGCCAGCAGCTTGCAATTGCCCCGGTCCGGTGTATCTATGAACACTGAAGCTTTCTTT. Encoded protein: CASSLQLPRSGVSMNTEAFF.

This clonotype was counted a few times. The rearrangement uses TRBV24-1 and TRBJ1-4; D is uncertain. This CDR3 region has 12 residues. The V end was cut by 7 bases, the J end by 5 bases, with 7 bases between. The V gene's germline CDR1 is KGHDR and CDR2 SFDVKD. DNA of the CDR3: TGTGCCACCAGAGGCCTAAATGAAAAACTGTTTTTT. The encoded protein is CATRGLNEKLFF.

CDR3 DNA sequence: TGTGCCAGCTCACCCAGCTCGGGGGGCGGTCTCGGGAACACTGAAGCTTTCTTT. Translating gives CASSPSSGGGLGNTEAFF. The V and J genes are TRBV18 and TRBJ1-1, with D maybe TRBD1 (6 bases). CDR1 is KGHSH and CDR2 is LQKENI in the germline V gene. V was clipped by 3 bases and J by 1 base, with 21 bases between them. CDR3 length: 18 amino acids.

The chain combines TRBV7-8 with TRBJ2-1, with D unclear. Germline lookup yields CDR1 SGHVS and CDR2 FQNEAQ. The CDR3 is 16 residues long. The germline V and J ends were trimmed by 5 bases and 0 bases, with 14 bases remaining between them. The chain's CDR3 is CASSPRSPSSYNEQFF. The CDR3 coding sequence is TGTGCCAGCAGCCCCAGGTCTCCGAGCTCCTACAATGAGCAGTTCTTC. The full variable domain, its missing parts supplied by reference TRBV7-8 and TRBJ2-1, is GAGVSQSPRYKVAKRGQDVALRCDPISGHVSLFWYQQALGQGPEFLTYFQNEAQLDKSGLPSDRFFAERPEGSVSTLKIQRTQQEDSAVYLCASSPRSPSSYNEQFFGPGTRLTVL.

The table lists this clonotype with a few counts. J is TRBJ2-6 and V is TRBV6-5; no clear D gene. CDR1 and CDR2 from the germline V gene are MNHEY and SVGAGI. The CDR3 runs to 15 residues. The V gene lost 0 bases and the J gene lost 1 base, with 4 bases spanning the gap. The CDR3, as DNA: TGTGCCAGCAGTTACTCACGTTCTGGGGCCAACGTCCTGACTTTC. It specifies CASSYSRSGANVLTF.

This clonotype was observed a few times. The chain joins TRBV13 to TRBJ2-5, with a tentative D call TRBD2 (6 bases). The CDR3 is made up of 16 amino acids. Per germline, CDR1 PRHDT and CDR2 FYEKMQ (reference sequence). With 2 bases removed from V and 2 bases from J, the gap between germline ends came to 15 bases. This CDR3 reads CASSLRGMGLQETQYF. DNA for the CDR3: TGTGCCAGCAGCTTAAGGGGTATGGGACTGCAAGAGACCCAGTACTTC.

The genes are TRBV12-3 or TRBV12-4 and TRBJ1-1; the D gene is possibly TRBD1 (5 bases). The CDR3 runs to 14 residues. V was cut by 4 bases and J by 6 bases, with 15 bases left in between. The CDR3 here is CASSYTGPPSEAFF. The CDR3 DNA follows: TGTGCCAGCAGTTACACAGGCCCACCTTCTGAAGCTTTCTTT.

The V call is TRBV5-1, the J call TRBJ2-5; weak D call: TRBD2 (5 bases). Deletions cut 2 bases from V and 2 bases from J, with 10 bases between. The CDR3 contains 14 residues. The V gene's germline CDR1 is SGHRS and CDR2 YFSETQ. The CDR3 here is CASSFVLAQETQYF. The CDR3, as DNA: TGCGCCAGCAGCTTCGTCCTAGCTCAAGAGACCCAGTACTTC.

This clonotype appeared many times. The chain uses TRBV6-6 and TRBJ1-1; tentatively, D is TRBD1 (6 bases). The V end lost 8 bases, the J end lost 6 bases, and 22 bases lay between the germline ends. CDR3 length: 15 amino acids. The germline CDR1 and CDR2 sequences are MNHNY and SVGAGI (reference sequence). In DNA, the CDR3 is TGTGCCAGCCACGATGGACCGGGACAAATGGCTGAAGCTTTCTTT. Residues: CASHDGPGQMAEAFF.

The gene calls are TRBV20-1 and TRBJ2-1, with 10 bases identical to TRBD2. The germline CDR1 and CDR2 sequences are DFQATT and SNEGSKA (reference sequence). V lost 3 bases to trimming and J lost 4 bases; unmatched junction nucleotides: 15. There are 18 residues in the CDR3. CDR3 nucleotide sequence: TGCAGTGCTAGTGCATTACTAGCGGGACAGGTATCGTACAATGAGCAGTTCTTC. Its protein product is CSASALLAGQVSYNEQFF.

This clonotype was recorded only once. The chain recombines TRBV11-3 with TRBJ2-7, with D possibly matching TRBD2 (6 bases). The germline V gene encodes CDR1 SGHNT and CDR2 YENEEA. This CDR3 is built from 17 residues. Trimming took 2 bases from V and 0 from J, leaving 17 bases between them. CDR3 residues: CASSLSVVAGFSYEQYF. CDR3 sequence (DNA): TGTGCCAGCAGCTTAAGCGTTGTGGCGGGGTTCTCCTACGAGCAGTACTTC.

This clonotype was seen more than once but under ten times. Here the CDR3 DNA reads TGTGCCAGTAGTCTGGCCTACTCCTACGAGCAGTACTTC. Amino acids: CASSLAYSYEQYF. V and J are TRBV19 and TRBJ2-7, with D unresolved. This CDR3 spans 13 amino acids. Germline V gene data show CDR1 as LNHDA and CDR2 as SQIVND (reference sequence). Trimming pared 5 bases from V and 0 bases from J, leaving 8 bases between.

This chain joins TRBV7-9 and TRBJ2-3; 8 bases fit TRBD1. CDR1 is SEHNR and CDR2 is FQNEAQ in the germline V gene (reference sequence). Trimming took 1 base from V and 3 from J; bases not matched to a gene: 3. The CDR3 totals 15 residues. This CDR3 reads CASSLGHRGTDTQYF. Written as DNA, the CDR3 is TGTGCCAGCAGCTTAGGTCACAGGGGGACAGATACGCAGTATTTT.

A few counts support this clonotype. The genes are TRBV7-9 and TRBJ1-1, with a possible D match to TRBD1 (5 bases). Looked up from germline, CDR1 is SEHNR and CDR2 is FQNEAQ (reference sequence). CDR3 length equals 14 residues. Deletions cut 2 bases from V and 1 base from J, with 8 bases between. The CDR3 region has the DNA TGTGCCAGCAGCTTACTGGGGGAGAACACTGAAGCTTTCTTT. Translating gives CASSLLGENTEAFF.

This clonotype was counted many times. This sequence joins TRBV5-1 and TRBJ2-7; D gene ambiguous. The CDR3 consists of 13 residues. Looked up from germline, CDR1 is SGHRS and CDR2 is YFSETQ. V shed 2 bases and J shed 1 base, with 7 bases lying between them. Here the CDR3 DNA reads TGCGCCAGCAGCTTAACAGAGTCCTACGAGCAGTACTTC. This codes for CASSLTESYEQYF.

This chain links TRBV29-1 with TRBJ2-2, with 7 bases fitting TRBD1. The CDR3 has 16 residues. Per the germline V gene, CDR1 is SQVTM and CDR2 is ANQGSEA. Unmatched junction bases numbered 10, after V lost 5 bases and J lost 1 base. The DNA of the CDR3 is TGCAGCGTTCGGGTTCCACAGGGGAGGAACACCGGGGAGCTGTTTTTT. Residues: CSVRVPQGRNTGELFF.

This clonotype appeared a few times. The chain employs TRBV20-1 and TRBJ2-7; TRBD2 matches 13 bases. The ends lost 6 bases at V and 6 bases at J; junction bases unmatched: 8. The CDR3 spans 14 residues. CDR1 and CDR2 (germline): DFQATT, SNEGSKA (reference sequence). The CDR3 sequence is CSALTGLAGFEQYF. CDR3 sequence (DNA): TGCAGTGCGCTAACGGGACTAGCGGGATTCGAGCAGTACTTC.

Only a few counts were recorded for this clonotype. The V gene is TRBV12-3 or TRBV12-4, the J gene TRBJ2-1; 9 nucleotides match TRBD1. CDR3 length: 15 amino acids. V lost 6 bases to trimming and J lost 3 bases; unmatched junction nucleotides: 6. CDR3 sequence: CASSSGQGYYNEQFF. The CDR3 nucleotides are TGTGCCAGCAGCTCAGGACAGGGGTACTACAATGAGCAGTTCTTC.

This clonotype has only a few counts. V and J are TRBV7-9 and TRBJ2-1; D unclear. The germline gives CDR1 SEHNR, CDR2 FQNEAQ (reference sequence). V was shortened by 1 base and J by 4 bases, with 11 bases between the two germline ends. The length of the CDR3 is 15 residues. The CDR3 sequence is CASSLVKAFYNEQFF. In nucleotides, the CDR3 is TGTGCCAGCAGCTTAGTTAAGGCCTTTTACAATGAGCAGTTCTTC.

On this clonotype: Given a much more abundant clone one base away, this may be a read error. The chain has TRBV20-1 and TRBJ1-5; D is perhaps TRBD1 (6 bases). Germline V gives CDR1 DFQATT, CDR2 SNEGSKA (reference sequence). Between the trimmed V and J ends, which lost 2 bases and 2 bases, there was a span of 25 bases. This CDR3 has 19 residues. DNA for the CDR3: TGCAGTGCTAGAAAGGGCAGGGACATCTTTGACGGGGGCAATCAGCCCCAGCATTTT. Amino acid sequence: CSARKGRDIFDGGNQPQHF.

The V call is TRBV7-9, the J call TRBJ1-2; no definite D call. The CDR3 runs 15 residues. The V gene's germline CDR1 is SEHNR and CDR2 FQNEAQ (reference sequence). Deletions cut 11 bases from V and 4 bases from J, with 23 bases between. The CDR3 protein is CALTGFGRTVYGYTF. DNA of the CDR3: TGTGCCCTCACCGGGTTCGGGCGAACTGTCTATGGCTACACCTTC.

The chain combines TRBV19 with TRBJ2-7; unclear D gene. Germline V gene data show CDR1 as LNHDA and CDR2 as SQIVND (reference sequence). Deletions cut 3 bases from V and 0 bases from J, with 12 bases between. This CDR3 is 15 amino acids long. CDR3 nucleotide sequence: TGTGCCAGTAGTATCATTGGGGTTGGCTCCTACGAGCAGTACTTC. Encoded protein: CASSIIGVGSYEQYF. Combining the CDR3 with reference TRBV19 and TRBJ2-7 gives the whole variable domain DGGITQSPKYLFRKEGQNVTLSCEQNLNHDAMYWYRQDPGQGLRLIYYSQIVNDFQKGDIAEGYSVSREKKESFPLTVTSAQKNPTAFYLCASSIIGVGSYEQYFGPGTRLTVT.

This chain uses TRBV15 with TRBJ1-1; TRBD1 might be the D (6 bases). Germline CDR1 is LNHNV and CDR2 is YYDKDF (reference sequence). This CDR3 contains 11 residues. V was trimmed by 4 bases and J by 7 bases, leaving 7 bases between them. CDR3: CATSTDSEAFF. Written as DNA, the CDR3 is TGTGCCACCAGCACGGACAGTGAAGCTTTCTTT.